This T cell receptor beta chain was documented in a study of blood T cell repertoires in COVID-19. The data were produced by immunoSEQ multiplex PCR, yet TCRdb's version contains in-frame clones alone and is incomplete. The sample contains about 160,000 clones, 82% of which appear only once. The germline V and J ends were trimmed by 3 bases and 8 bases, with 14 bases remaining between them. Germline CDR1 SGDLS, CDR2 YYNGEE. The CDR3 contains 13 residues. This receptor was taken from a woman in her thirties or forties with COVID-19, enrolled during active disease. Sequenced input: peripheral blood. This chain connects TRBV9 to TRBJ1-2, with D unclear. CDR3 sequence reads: CASSATRDSGYTF. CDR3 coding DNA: TGTGCCAGCAGCGCCACCCGAGATAGCGGCTACACCTTC.